The clone carrying this TCR beta chain was recorded only once. Using immunoSEQ multiplex PCR, the repertoire was profiled, and TCRdb retains in-frame clones only, with some absent. The data contain around 340,000 clones, roughly 90% of them singletons. This specimen belongs to a study of blood T cell repertoires in COVID-19. Study information: Both acute and convalescent COVID-19 samples were obtained from the United States, Italy and Spain.

The TCR originated in a woman in her sixties with COVID-19, enrolled during active disease. Specimen: peripheral blood.

CDR3 sequence: CASSVRTGALQETQYF. The CDR3 DNA sequence: TGTGCCAGCAGTGTGAGGACAGGGGCCCTCCAAGAGACCCAGTACTTC. The rearrangement joins TRBV25-1 to TRBJ2-5; 9 nucleotides align to TRBD1. The germline V gene encodes CDR1 MGHDK and CDR2 SYGVNS. V lost 4 bases and J lost 1; bases outside the gene matches: 7. The CDR3 sequence is 16 residues long.